This T cell receptor (beta chain) was sequenced in a study of cytomegalovirus exposure and HLA in healthy donors (dated by TCRdb to 2016 to 2017). Regarding the study in general: The 650 to 750 repertoires of the first cohort and the 120 validation repertoires were produced on the same platform, according to a later analysis. High-throughput TCR immunosequencing, statistical association of individual TCRs with disease status, and machine learning were combined to predict cytomegalovirus infection status. Besides the first cohort of roughly 700 subjects, a separate validation cohort made up of 95 to 150 different subjects was used. The study aimed to test whether cataloging public T cell receptors could reveal signatures of past pathogen exposure. Here is what the overall study found, with its caveats: Across donors, most TCR sequences were observed very rarely, whereas some public TCRs were present in many individuals. It was suggested by the authors that the approach could potentially be generalized to other disease states and immunological phenotypes. The classifier was reported to diagnose cytomegalovirus status with high specificity and sensitivity in both the original and validation cohorts. A few of the identified cytomegalovirus-associated TCR beta chains were confirmed in vitro to be specific for cytomegalovirus antigens. Of the cluster scores, approximately 94% were above 0 in a later analysis, which found that TCRs clustered in the first cohort also tended to co-occur in the 110 or so validation repertoires. The study listed 150 to 200 TCR beta chains as associated with cytomegalovirus. A later analysis had no HLA typing for the validation cohort, so co-occurrence there was scored across all 120 or so repertoires.

CDR1 is given as WSHSY and CDR2 as SAAADI, both from the germline V gene. The CDR3 starts with the cysteine, ends with the phenylalanine, and has 13 residues. The DNA shown is the 39-base CDR3, in frame from base 1. After removal of 7 bases from V and 5 bases from J, the junction retains 5 bases not matched to a gene. The library was prepared using the immunoSEQ multiplex PCR assay. The paper's data handling went like this. To diagnose cytomegalovirus status from the catalog of TCR beta chain sequences, a statistical classification framework was built. In its TCRdb copy, this immuneACCESS table keeps in-frame sequences only and misses some clones. Where compared with another copy, unresolved V genes explain less than half of these, and the others have no known cause. V and J calls and clone size are as listed in that table; D and trimming were resolved from the DNA. The sample includes 260,000 or so clones, with about 90% observed a single time. The ten most abundant clones make up 2.5% to 3.5% of the sample.

Donors formed part of the validation cohort, which comprised fewer than 150 subjects and was distinct from the first cohort of under 750 subjects. Note on this clone: Its antigen is still unknown. Base-call qualities are not available, and no considerably larger clone is one nucleotide away.

The specimen was PBMCs. This receptor was identified in a woman under 40 in good health and CMV-seronegative. In this chain, TRBV10-2 is recombined with TRBJ2-3, with 8 bases aligning to TRBD2. The CDR3 region reads CASTAGVGDTQYF. The sequenced DNA: TGCGCCAGCACAGCGGGAGTTGGAGATACGCAGTATTTT.